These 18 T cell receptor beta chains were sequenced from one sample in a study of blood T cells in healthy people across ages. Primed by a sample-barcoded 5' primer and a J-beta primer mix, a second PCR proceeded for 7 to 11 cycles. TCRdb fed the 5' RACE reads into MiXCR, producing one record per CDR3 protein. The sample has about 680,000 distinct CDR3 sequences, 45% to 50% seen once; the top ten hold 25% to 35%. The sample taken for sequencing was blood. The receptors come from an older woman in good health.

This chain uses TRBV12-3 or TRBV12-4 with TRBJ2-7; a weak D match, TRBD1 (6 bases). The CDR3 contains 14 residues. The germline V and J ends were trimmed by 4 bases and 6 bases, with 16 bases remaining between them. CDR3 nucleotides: TGTGCCAGCAGTTCATTTGGGGGCTTCAGCGAGCAGTACTTC. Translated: CASSSFGGFSEQYF.

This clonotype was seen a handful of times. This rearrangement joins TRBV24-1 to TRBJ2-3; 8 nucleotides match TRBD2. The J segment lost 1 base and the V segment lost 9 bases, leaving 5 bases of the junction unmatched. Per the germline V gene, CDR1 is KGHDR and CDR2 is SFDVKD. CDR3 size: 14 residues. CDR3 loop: CATGGRYRTDTQYF. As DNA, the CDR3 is TGTGCCACCGGCGGGAGGTATCGCACAGATACGCAGTATTTT.

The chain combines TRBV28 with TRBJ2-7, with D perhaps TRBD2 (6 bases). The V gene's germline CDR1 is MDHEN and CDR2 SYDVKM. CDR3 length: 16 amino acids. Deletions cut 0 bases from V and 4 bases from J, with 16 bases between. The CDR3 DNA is TGTGCCAGCAGTTTATGGCCTTCGGGACTCTTATACGAGCAGTACTTC. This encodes CASSLWPSGLLYEQYF.

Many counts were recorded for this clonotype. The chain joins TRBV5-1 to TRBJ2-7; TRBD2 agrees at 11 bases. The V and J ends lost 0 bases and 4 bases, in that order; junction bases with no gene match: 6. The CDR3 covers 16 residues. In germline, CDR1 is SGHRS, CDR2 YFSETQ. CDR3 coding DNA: TGCGCCAGCAGCTTGGGTCTAGCGGGAGGCGTATACGAGCAGTACTTC. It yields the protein CASSLGLAGGVYEQYF.

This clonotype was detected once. The CDR3, as DNA: TGTGCCAGCAGCTGGACCAGCGTAGGCCTAGCGGGATTCTCCACAGAGACCCAGTACTTC. Translating it yields CASSWTSVGLAGFSTETQYF. The chain uses TRBV6-1 and TRBJ2-5; 9 positions agree with TRBD2. Looked up from germline, CDR1 is MNHNS and CDR2 is SASEGT. This CDR3 is built from 20 residues. Trimming removed 6 bases from V and 4 bases from J; junction bases left unmatched: 24.

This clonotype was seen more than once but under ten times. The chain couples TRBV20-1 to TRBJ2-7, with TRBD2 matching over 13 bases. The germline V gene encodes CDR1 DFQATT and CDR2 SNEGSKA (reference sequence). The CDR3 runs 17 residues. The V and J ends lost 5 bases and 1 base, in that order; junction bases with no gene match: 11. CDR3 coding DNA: TGCAGTGCTGGCAAAGGACTAGCGGGAGTAAGATCCTACGAGCAGTACTTC. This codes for CSAGKGLAGVRSYEQYF.

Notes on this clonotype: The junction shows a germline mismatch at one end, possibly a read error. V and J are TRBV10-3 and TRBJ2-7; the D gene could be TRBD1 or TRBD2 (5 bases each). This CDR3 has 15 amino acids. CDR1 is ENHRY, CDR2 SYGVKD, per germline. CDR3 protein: CTISESSGGHYEQYF. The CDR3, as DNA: TGTACCATCAGTGAGTCGAGTGGGGGTCACTACGAGCAGTACTTC.

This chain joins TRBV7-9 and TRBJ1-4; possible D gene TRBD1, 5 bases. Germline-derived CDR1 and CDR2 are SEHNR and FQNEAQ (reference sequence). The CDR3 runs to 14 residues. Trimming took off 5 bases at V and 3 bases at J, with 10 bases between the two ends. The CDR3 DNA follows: TGTGCCAGCAGCCCGACGACAGCTAATGAAAAACTGTTTTTT. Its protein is CASSPTTANEKLFF.

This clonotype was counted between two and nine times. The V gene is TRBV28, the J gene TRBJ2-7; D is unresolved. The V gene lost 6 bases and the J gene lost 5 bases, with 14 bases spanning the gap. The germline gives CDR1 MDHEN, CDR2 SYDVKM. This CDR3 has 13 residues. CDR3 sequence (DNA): TGTGCCAGCAGCCTAGAAGGTAGCCACGAGCAGTACTTC. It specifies CASSLEGSHEQYF. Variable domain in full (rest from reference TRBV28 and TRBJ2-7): DVKVTQSSRYLVKRTGEKVFLECVQDMDHENMFWYRQDPGLGLRLIYFSYDVKMKEKGDIPEGYSVSREKKERFSLILESASTNQTSMYLCASSLEGSHEQYFGPGTRLTVT.

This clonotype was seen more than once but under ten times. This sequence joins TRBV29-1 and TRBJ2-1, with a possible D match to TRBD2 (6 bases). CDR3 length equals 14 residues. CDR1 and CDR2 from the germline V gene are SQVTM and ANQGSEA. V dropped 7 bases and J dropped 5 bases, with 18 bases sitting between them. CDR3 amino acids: CSAARQGGNNEQFF. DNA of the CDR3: TGCAGCGCCGCGAGGCAGGGAGGTAACAATGAGCAGTTCTTC.

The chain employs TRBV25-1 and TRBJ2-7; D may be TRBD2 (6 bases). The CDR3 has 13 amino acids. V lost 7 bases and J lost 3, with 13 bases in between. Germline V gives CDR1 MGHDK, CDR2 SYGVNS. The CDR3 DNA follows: TGTGCCAGCAAAACGGGAGTGGGCTACGAGCAGTACTTC. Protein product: CASKTGVGYEQYF.

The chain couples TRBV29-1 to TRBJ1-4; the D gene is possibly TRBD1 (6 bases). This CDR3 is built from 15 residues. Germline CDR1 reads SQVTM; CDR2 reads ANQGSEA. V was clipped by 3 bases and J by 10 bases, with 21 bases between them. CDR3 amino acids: CSVDEGQLGGGKLFF. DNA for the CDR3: TGCAGCGTTGACGAAGGACAGCTAGGAGGAGGAAAACTGTTTTTT.

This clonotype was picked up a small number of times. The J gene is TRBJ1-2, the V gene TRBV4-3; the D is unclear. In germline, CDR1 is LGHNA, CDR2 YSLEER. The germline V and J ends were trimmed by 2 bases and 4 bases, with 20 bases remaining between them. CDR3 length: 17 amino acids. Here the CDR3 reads CASSQSPLATPGYGYTF. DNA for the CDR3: TGCGCCAGCAGCCAATCCCCCCTGGCAACGCCGGGCTATGGCTACACCTTC.

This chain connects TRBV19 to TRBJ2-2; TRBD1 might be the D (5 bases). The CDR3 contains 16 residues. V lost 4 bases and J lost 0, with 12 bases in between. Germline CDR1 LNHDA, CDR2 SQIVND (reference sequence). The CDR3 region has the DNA TGTGCCAGTAGTACCCGACAGAGAGCGAACACCGGGGAGCTGTTTTTT. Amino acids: CASSTRQRANTGELFF.

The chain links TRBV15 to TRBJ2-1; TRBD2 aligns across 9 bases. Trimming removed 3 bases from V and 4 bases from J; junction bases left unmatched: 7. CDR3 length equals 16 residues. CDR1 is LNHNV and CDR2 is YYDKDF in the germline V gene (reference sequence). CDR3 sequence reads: CATSSRRTSEYNEQFF. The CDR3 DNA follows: TGTGCCACCAGCAGCCGCAGGACTAGCGAGTACAATGAGCAGTTCTTC.

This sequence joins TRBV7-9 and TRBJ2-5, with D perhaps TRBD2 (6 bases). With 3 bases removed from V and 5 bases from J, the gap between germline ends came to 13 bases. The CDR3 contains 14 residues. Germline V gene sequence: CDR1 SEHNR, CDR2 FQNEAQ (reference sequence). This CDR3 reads CASSFPGEMETQYF. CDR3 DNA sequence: TGTGCCAGCAGCTTTCCGGGAGAGATGGAGACCCAGTACTTC.

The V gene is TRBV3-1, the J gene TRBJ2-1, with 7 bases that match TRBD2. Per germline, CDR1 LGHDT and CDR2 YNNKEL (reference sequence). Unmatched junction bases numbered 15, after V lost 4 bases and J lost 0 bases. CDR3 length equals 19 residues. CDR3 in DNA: TGTGCCAGCAGCCGACGAGGGGCTAGCGGTTGGAGCTCCTACAATGAGCAGTTCTTC. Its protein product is CASSRRGASGWSSYNEQFF.

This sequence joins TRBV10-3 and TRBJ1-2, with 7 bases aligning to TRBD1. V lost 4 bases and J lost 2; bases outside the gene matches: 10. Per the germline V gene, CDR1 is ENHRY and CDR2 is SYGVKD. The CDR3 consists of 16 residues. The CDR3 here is CAISVMRQGLNYGYTF. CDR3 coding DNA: TGTGCCATCAGTGTAATGAGACAGGGTTTAAACTATGGCTACACCTTC.